The 11 T cell receptor beta chains listed next were all sequenced from one sample in a study of cytomegalovirus exposure and HLA in healthy donors. PCR involved 60 Vbeta and 13 Jbeta primers. This table comes from immunoSEQ multiplex PCR, and its TCRdb copy is limited to in-frame clones, with some not included. The data hold around 300,000 clones, with roughly two thirds observed a single time. Material for sequencing was PBMCs. The receptors originated from a female donor in good health and CMV-seronegative.

The J gene is TRBJ1-5, the V gene TRBV5-4, with D unresolved. V lost 3 bases and J 0 bases, leaving 7 bases between the germline ends. CDR3 length: 14 amino acids. Germline values: CDR1 SGHNT, CDR2 YYREEE (reference sequence). The CDR3 loop is CASSSLGSNQPQHF. For the CDR3, the DNA is TGTGCCAGCAGCTCGCTCGGTAGCAATCAGCCCCAGCATTTT. The variable domain in full, completed from reference TRBV5-4 and TRBJ1-5, reads ETGVTQSPTHLIKTRGQQVTLRCSSQSGHNTVSWYQQALGQGPQFIFQYYREEENGRGNFPPRFSGLQFPNYSSELNVNALELDDSALYLCASSSLGSNQPQHFGDGTRLSIL.

The chain joins TRBV30 to TRBJ1-3, with D unresolved. Trimming took 0 bases from V and 6 from J, leaving 9 bases between them. Germline CDR1 and CDR2: GTSNPN and SVGIG (reference sequence). The CDR3 contains 13 residues. The CDR3 DNA reads TGTGCCTGGAGTGTAATCCGGGAAAACACCATATATTTT. It is translated as CAWSVIRENTIYF. Complete variable domain (other parts from reference TRBV30 and TRBJ1-3): SQTIHQWPATLVQPVGSPLSLECTVEGTSNPNLYWYRQAAGRGLQLLFYSVGIGQISSEVPQNLSASRPQDRQFILSSKKLLLSDSGFYLCAWSVIRENTIYFGEGSWLTVV.

This chain joins TRBV4-1 and TRBJ2-5; 8 positions agree with TRBD2. V shed 2 bases and J 5 bases; nucleotides not matched to a gene: 4. CDR1 and CDR2 (germline): MGHRA, YSYEKL. The CDR3 runs 14 residues. The CDR3 bases are TGCGCCAGCAGCCAAACGGGAGGGCCCGAGACCCAGTACTTC. This gives the protein CASSQTGGPETQYF.

V and J are TRBV10-3 and TRBJ2-3; 9 nucleotides agree with TRBD2. After removal of 0 bases from V and 2 bases from J, the junction contained 3 bases not matched to a gene. Per the germline V gene, CDR1 is ENHRY and CDR2 is SYGVKD. The CDR3 is 16 amino acids. The CDR3 DNA follows: TGTGCCATCAGTGAGTCTGCGGGAGGGCCCACAGATACGCAGTATTTT. Its protein is CAISESAGGPTDTQYF.

This clone was seen only a few times. The J gene is TRBJ2-5, the V gene TRBV12-5; D uncertain. This CDR3 has 12 amino acids. V lost 3 bases and J 5 bases, leaving 7 bases between the germline ends. The germline V gene encodes CDR1 LGHNT and CDR2 FRNRAP. The chain's CDR3 is CASGFSGETQYF. The CDR3 DNA sequence: TGTGCTAGTGGTTTCTCGGGTGAGACCCAGTACTTC.

Only a few counts were recorded for this clone. The chain links TRBV6-5 to TRBJ2-7; D might be TRBD1 (5 bases). Trimming took 7 bases from V and 2 from J, leaving 12 bases between them. CDR3 length: 13 amino acids. Per germline, CDR1 MNHEY and CDR2 SVGAGI. The CDR3 DNA follows: TGTGCCAGCACCCCCTCAGGGACCTACGAGCAGTACTTC. Amino acid sequence: CASTPSGTYEQYF.

The rearrangement uses TRBV7-9 and TRBJ2-3, with 10 positions matching TRBD1. Trimming took 5 bases from V and 6 from J; bases not matched to a gene: 8. CDR3 size: 15 residues. Germline-derived CDR1 and CDR2 are SEHNR and FQNEAQ (reference sequence). CDR3 DNA sequence: TGTGCCAGCAGCAACCGGGACAGGGGTAGGGATACGCAGTATTTT. Encoded protein: CASSNRDRGRDTQYF.

The chain combines TRBV5-1 with TRBJ1-5; 11 nucleotides agree with TRBD1. Trimming took 4 bases from V and 9 from J; bases not matched to a gene: 6. This CDR3 region has 14 residues. Germline lookup yields CDR1 SGHRS and CDR2 YFSETQ. CDR3 amino acids: CASSPGTGGMPQHF. CDR3 coding DNA: TGCGCCAGCAGCCCCGGGACAGGGGGAATGCCCCAGCATTTT.

In this sample, this clone turned up a few times. This chain links TRBV13 with TRBJ2-4; 12 bases are a match to TRBD1. Losses at the gene ends were 5 bases for V and 7 bases for J; bases not matched to a gene: 9. The CDR3 is made up of 16 amino acids. The germline CDR1 and CDR2 sequences are PRHDT and FYEKMQ (reference sequence). The CDR3 region is CASSARGQGAPNIQYF. The CDR3 DNA is TGTGCCAGCAGCGCCCGGGGACAGGGGGCGCCGAACATTCAGTACTTC.

This clone appeared once. The chain joins TRBV30 to TRBJ2-2; a possible D gene is TRBD2 (7 bases). V was clipped by 0 bases and J by 3 bases, with 11 bases between them. Germline CDR1 and CDR2: GTSNPN and SVGIG (reference sequence). The CDR3 runs to 15 residues. The CDR3 region is CAWSVQGRDTGELFF. CDR3 DNA: TGTGCCTGGAGTGTTCAGGGGAGGGACACCGGGGAGCTGTTTTTT. Together with reference TRBV30 and TRBJ2-2, the CDR3 gives the full variable domain: SQTIHQWPATLVQPVGSPLSLECTVEGTSNPNLYWYRQAAGRGLQLLFYSVGIGQISSEVPQNLSASRPQDRQFILSSKKLLLSDSGFYLCAWSVQGRDTGELFFGEGSRLTVL.

V and J are TRBV7-9 and TRBJ2-7, with a weak D call TRBD2 (6 bases). Germline V gene sequence: CDR1 SEHNR, CDR2 FQNEAQ (reference sequence). V lost 5 bases and J lost 2, with 19 bases in between. The CDR3 covers 16 residues. The CDR3 DNA reads as TGTGCCAGCAGCCCAGCGGTGGTAGCGGTCACCTACGAGCAGTACTTC. Residues: CASSPAVVAVTYEQYF.